The clone carrying this T cell receptor beta chain was counted ten times or more. The antigen is unknown. Each CDR3 protein is one row after TCRdb ran MiXCR on the 5' RACE reads. Of more than 35,000 distinct CDR3 sequences listed, about 6% are singletons. For sorted libraries, the input was around 1 million CD4+ or CD8+ T cells. V lost 7 bases, J lost 5 bases, and 9 bases stayed unmatched. The germline gives CDR1 ENHRY, CDR2 SYGVKD. The CDR3 consists of 14 residues. The sample belongs to a study of neurological immune-mediated disorders. Overall study results and limits: In HTLV-1-associated myelopathy, TCR clonal expansion was greatest, whereas multiple sclerosis had the least, falling below healthy controls.

The sequence derives from a woman between 35 and 50 years old in good health. The sample taken for sequencing was CD4+ T cells from blood. The chain is built from TRBV10-3 and TRBJ2-5, with 8 bases matching TRBD1. The DNA for the CDR3 is TGTGCCATCAAAAAACCAGGGGGCGAGGAGACCCAGTACTTC. It specifies CAIKKPGGEETQYF.